These 29 T cell receptor beta chains were sequenced from one sample in a study of blood T cells in healthy people across ages. Combining a sample-barcoded 5' primer with a J-beta primer mix, a second PCR ran for roughly 7 to 11 cycles. TCRdb reprocessed the 5' RACE reads with MiXCR, giving one entry per CDR3 protein. The sample lists about 1,600,000 distinct CDR3 sequences, 40% to 50% occurring once. The source material was blood. All receptors derive from a woman under 30 in good health.

This clonotype came up a few times. The genes are TRBV19 and TRBJ2-7; 7 nucleotides line up with TRBD2. The junction had 14 bases not matched to a gene; V was cut back by 10 bases and J by 2 bases. CDR3 length equals 15 residues. Germline V gene lookup returns CDR1 LNHDA and CDR2 SQIVND (reference sequence). The CDR3 region is CATKRQWEGTYEQYF. For the CDR3, the DNA is TGTGCCACCAAAAGGCAGTGGGAGGGCACCTACGAGCAGTACTTC.

The genes are TRBV20-1 and TRBJ2-5; possibly TRBD2 for D (7 bases). The tail of the sequence fits TRBJ2-7 better, so the J call may be wrong. The CDR3 extends over 14 amino acids. The germline gives CDR1 DFQATT, CDR2 SNEGSKA (reference sequence). The CDR3 here is CSARRGGADYEQYF. The CDR3 bases are TGCAGTGCTAGGAGAGGGGGGGCGGACTACGAGCAGTACTTC.

The CDR3 bases are TGCAGTGCTAGTGGGGCTAGCGGGGGGCCCAGCTCCTACAATGAGCAGTTCTTC. This gives the protein CSASGASGGPSSYNEQFF. This chain links TRBV20-1 with TRBJ2-1, with 11 bases matching TRBD2. With 3 bases clipped from V and 0 bases from J, the junction kept 10 bases outside the gene matches. This CDR3 is 18 amino acids long. Germline values: CDR1 DFQATT, CDR2 SNEGSKA (reference sequence).

The genes are TRBV10-3 and TRBJ2-5; no clear D. Trimming left V 6 bases short and J 2 bases short, with 10 bases between. Germline CDR1 reads ENHRY; CDR2 reads SYGVKD. This CDR3 spans 13 amino acids. The CDR3 coding sequence is TGTGCCATCAGGGCTGACTCTCAAGAGACCCAGTACTTC. Amino acid sequence: CAIRADSQETQYF.

The chain has TRBV4-1 and TRBJ2-3; D possibly uses TRBD1 or TRBD2 (5 bases each). Germline values: CDR1 MGHRA, CDR2 YSYEKL. There are 18 residues in the CDR3. The V end lost 4 bases, the J end lost 1 base, and 21 bases lay between the germline ends. The CDR3 DNA is TGCGCCAGCAGCCGCAGGGACCTCCTGGGTGACCGCACAGATACGCAGTATTTT. Translating it yields CASSRRDLLGDRTDTQYF.

V and J are TRBV15 and TRBJ1-4; D possibly corresponds to TRBD1 (6 bases). The germline CDR1 and CDR2 sequences are LNHNV and YYDKDF (reference sequence). V was clipped by 2 bases and J by 4 bases, with 17 bases between them. This CDR3 has 17 amino acids. The CDR3 nucleotides are TGTGCCACCAGCAGAACCCGGGGGGCAGGAATTAATGAAAAACTGTTTTTT. Protein sequence: CATSRTRGAGINEKLFF.

In its sample, this clonotype was seen a few times. CDR3 protein: CASSPQGAANIQYF. CDR3 in DNA: TGTGCCAGCAGCCCACAGGGGGCTGCGAACATTCAGTACTTC. The V and J genes are TRBV12-3 or TRBV12-4 and TRBJ2-4, with 9 bases matching TRBD1. V lost 6 bases to trimming and J lost 7 bases; unmatched junction nucleotides: 7. This CDR3 contains 14 residues.

The chain employs TRBV6-6 and TRBJ2-3; a weak D match, TRBD2 (6 bases). The CDR3 has 15 residues. Germline V gene sequence: CDR1 MNHNY, CDR2 SVGAGI (reference sequence). With 3 bases removed from V and 1 base from J, the gap between germline ends came to 11 bases. The CDR3 DNA reads TGTGCCAGCAGTTATCGGGGGTCCCGCACAGATACGCAGTATTTT. It yields the protein CASSYRGSRTDTQYF.

As regards this clonotype: This may be a read error, as it is one base from a much larger clone. The chain has TRBV10-3 and TRBJ2-5; no clear D gene. There are 13 residues in the CDR3. Germline assignment: CDR1 ENHRY and CDR2 SYGVKD. The germline V and J ends were trimmed by 9 bases and 3 bases, with 14 bases remaining between them. The DNA of the CDR3 is TGTGCCATTAAAGGTGGTTCTAAAGAGACCCAGTACTTC. This codes for CAIKGGSKETQYF.

This clonotype was counted a few times. V is TRBV6-1 and J is TRBJ2-3; 8 bases are a match to TRBD1. The CDR3 length is 15 residues. Losses at the gene ends were 5 bases for V and 6 bases for J; bases not matched to a gene: 10. Germline CDR1 is MNHNS and CDR2 is SASEGT. CDR3 nucleotides: TGTGCCAGCAGTCCTCGCCGGGGACAGGACGATACGCAGTATTTT. This encodes CASSPRRGQDDTQYF.

In this sample, this clonotype turned up a few times. This chain links TRBV20-1 with TRBJ1-3; no firm D call. Trimming left V 3 bases short and J 0 bases short, with 6 bases between. The CDR3 is 13 amino acids. Germline CDR1 and CDR2: DFQATT and SNEGSKA (reference sequence). DNA of the CDR3: TGCAGTGCTAGTCGGGACTCTGGAAACACCATATATTTT. Translation gives CSASRDSGNTIYF.

This chain links TRBV30 with TRBJ2-2, with D unresolved. The CDR3 extends over 13 amino acids. In germline, CDR1 is GTSNPN, CDR2 SVGIG (reference sequence). The V gene lost 0 bases and the J gene lost 6 bases, with 8 bases spanning the gap. The CDR3 coding sequence is TGTGCCTGGAGTGTATATGGGGCCGGGGAGCTGTTTTTT. Translation: CAWSVYGAGELFF.

This chain joins TRBV11-2 and TRBJ1-4, with D possibly being TRBD1 (6 bases). Looked up from germline, CDR1 is SGHAT and CDR2 is FQNNGV. This CDR3 is 15 amino acids long. Trimming removed 5 bases at V and 8 bases at J, with 18 bases between. The CDR3 nucleotides read TGTGCCAGCAGCCCGAACACAGGGCGGGAGGAAAAACTGTTTTTT. Its translation: CASSPNTGREEKLFF.

This clonotype occurred a few times. The CDR3 DNA reads as TGTGCCACCGGGACGGGAGATAACACTGAAGCTTTCTTT. Translating gives CATGTGDNTEAFF. The chain employs TRBV10-3 and TRBJ1-1; tentative D call: TRBD1 (5 bases). The germline CDR1 and CDR2 sequences are ENHRY and SYGVKD. The germline V and J ends were trimmed by 10 bases and 2 bases, with 14 bases remaining between them. The CDR3 is 13 amino acids.

V usage is TRBV29-1 and J usage is TRBJ2-5, with 14 bases lining up with TRBD2. The J call may be faulty, since TRBJ2-7 better matches the DNA end. Germline V lookup: CDR1 SQVTM, CDR2 ANQGSEA. The CDR3 extends over 13 amino acids. CDR3: CSAIGLAGGEQYF. The CDR3 DNA reads as TGCAGCGCGATTGGACTAGCGGGGGGCGAGCAGTACTTC.

The chain employs TRBV6-1 and TRBJ2-1; 7 positions match TRBD1. The CDR3 has 17 residues. CDR1 and CDR2 (germline): MNHNS, SASEGT. J gave up 4 bases and V 6 bases, and 15 bases lay outside the gene matches. CDR3 DNA sequence: TGTGCCAGCAGCCGGACAGGCTTCAGATGGGGGTACAATGAGCAGTTCTTC. Its translation is CASSRTGFRWGYNEQFF.

This clonotype showed up just once. The chain uses TRBV9 and TRBJ2-7, with 8 bases identical to TRBD1. Germline lookup yields CDR1 SGDLS and CDR2 YYNGEE. The CDR3 has 16 amino acids. The trim removed 5 bases at V and 3 bases at J, leaving 13 bases unmatched. CDR3 DNA sequence: TGTGCCAGCAGTGATACCCCGACAGGGGTCGGCTACGAGCAGTACTTC. Translating it yields CASSDTPTGVGYEQYF.

This chain joins TRBV28 and TRBJ2-1; D may be TRBD2 (5 bases). V lost 1 base and J lost 6, with 13 bases in between. CDR1 and CDR2 (germline): MDHEN, SYDVKM. CDR3 length: 15 amino acids. The CDR3 is CASSLFGLAGNEQFF. In nucleotides, the CDR3 is TGTGCCAGCAGTTTATTTGGGCTAGCTGGCAATGAGCAGTTCTTC.

At least ten counts were recorded for this clonotype. The rearrangement uses TRBV27 and TRBJ2-7; TRBD2 agrees at 12 bases. After removal of 5 bases from V and 2 bases from J, the junction contained 4 bases not matched to a gene. The V gene's germline CDR1 is MNHEY and CDR2 SMNVEV (reference sequence). This CDR3 contains 15 residues. Here the CDR3 reads CASSPRLAGAYEQYF. In DNA, the CDR3 is TGTGCCAGCAGTCCTCGACTAGCGGGAGCCTACGAGCAGTACTTC.

This chain connects TRBV3-1 to TRBJ2-5; a weak D match, TRBD2 (6 bases). V lost 6 bases, J lost 8 bases, and 19 bases lay in between. In germline, CDR1 is LGHDT, CDR2 YNNKEL (reference sequence). The CDR3 loop spans 14 amino acids. CDR3 DNA sequence: TGTGCCAGCAGACCTCGGGACTCCGGGTGTACCCAGTACTTC. This codes for CASRPRDSGCTQYF.

To note about this clonotype: Sequence at one end of the junction differs from germline and may be a read error. The chain has TRBV20-1 and TRBJ2-3; 8 nucleotides match TRBD2. The CDR3 totals 16 residues. Per the germline V gene, CDR1 is DFQATT and CDR2 is SNEGSKA (reference sequence). The CDR3 reads CSARDRERGSTDAQYF. The DNA of the CDR3 is TGCAGTGCTAGAGATCGAGAGCGGGGGAGCACAGATGCGCAGTATTTT.

This clonotype was recorded only once. Possible read error: a much larger clone is one base away. The CDR3 bases are TGCAGCGTATGGGCTGACAGGGGGTTGGATGAGCAGTACTTC. Amino acids: CSVWADRGLDEQYF. V usage is TRBV29-1 and J usage is TRBJ2-7; 9 bases agree with TRBD1. This CDR3 has 14 amino acids. The germline gives CDR1 SQVTM, CDR2 ANQGSEA. Germline trimming cut 6 bases from V and 7 bases from J; bases unmatched to any gene: 13.

In its sample, this clonotype was seen a few times. The chain recombines TRBV12-3 or TRBV12-4 with TRBJ1-5; 7 nucleotides match TRBD1. After removal of 6 bases from V and 9 bases from J, the junction contained 14 bases not matched to a gene. This CDR3 has 15 amino acids. Here the CDR3 DNA reads TGTGCCAGCAGCAGAGCTGGGGCAGGGGGTCTGCCCCAGCATTTT. As protein: CASSRAGAGGLPQHF.

This rearrangement joins TRBV9 to TRBJ2-1; D may be TRBD1 (5 bases). Between the trimmed V and J ends, which lost 1 base and 1 base, there was a span of 9 bases. Germline CDR1 and CDR2: SGDLS and YYNGEE. The CDR3 is made up of 15 amino acids. Here the CDR3 reads CASSVLQGSYNEQFF. The CDR3 coding sequence is TGTGCCAGCAGCGTACTTCAGGGTTCCTACAATGAGCAGTTCTTC.

The J gene is TRBJ1-1, the V gene TRBV3-1; D remains unclear. The CDR3 contains 15 residues. The germline CDR1 and CDR2 sequences are LGHDT and YNNKEL (reference sequence). V was cut by 5 bases and J by 1 base, with 14 bases left in between. CDR3 loop: CASSSPADGNTEAFF. CDR3 coding DNA: TGTGCCAGCAGCTCCCCCGCGGATGGGAACACTGAAGCTTTCTTT.

The chain links TRBV7-2 to TRBJ1-6, with 7 nucleotides matching TRBD1. The J segment lost 9 bases and the V segment lost 2 bases, leaving 7 bases of the junction unmatched. Germline CDR1 and CDR2: SGHTA and FQGNSA. The length of the CDR3 is 15 residues. The CDR3 is CASSLTGTVTSPLHF. As DNA, the CDR3 is TGTGCCAGCAGCTTAACCGGGACAGTGACTTCACCCCTCCACTTT. The entire variable domain, with the rest obtained from reference TRBV7-2 and TRBJ1-6, is as follows: GAGVSQSPSNKVTEKGKDVELRCDPISGHTALYWYRQSLGQGLEFLIYFQGNSAPDKSGLPSDRFSAERTGGSVSTLTIQRTQQEDSAVYLCASSLTGTVTSPLHFGNGTRLTVT.

The chain combines TRBV29-1 with TRBJ1-2; 7 bases map to TRBD1. CDR1 is SQVTM, CDR2 ANQGSEA, per germline. This CDR3 is built from 18 residues. With 0 bases clipped from V and 5 bases from J, the junction kept 18 bases outside the gene matches. Here the CDR3 reads CSVEDIYPSGDRWYGYTF. The CDR3 DNA follows: TGCAGCGTTGAAGATATCTACCCCTCCGGGGACAGATGGTATGGCTACACCTTC.

V is TRBV9 and J is TRBJ2-7, with 10 nucleotides matching TRBD2. V dropped 7 bases and J dropped 0; count of bases not matched to a gene: 4. Germline CDR1 is SGDLS and CDR2 is YYNGEE. The CDR3 runs 14 residues. CDR3 residues: CASGSGGDSYEQYF. CDR3 sequence (DNA): TGTGCCAGCGGAAGCGGGGGGGACTCCTACGAGCAGTACTTC.

V and J are TRBV29-1 and TRBJ2-7; TRBD2 aligns across 14 bases. The CDR3 spans 13 residues. V trimming: 3 bases; J trimming: 11 bases; junction bases outside the gene matches: 6. Germline V gene lookup returns CDR1 SQVTM and CDR2 ANQGSEA. The CDR3 protein is CSVELRLAGGKYF. CDR3 nucleotide sequence: TGCAGCGTTGAGTTACGACTAGCGGGAGGGAAGTACTTC.